These T cell receptor beta chains were read from a single sample in a study of response to subunit inactivated influenza vaccine. TCRdb ran MiXCR on the RT-PCR reads and lists one entry per CDR3 protein. The data show around 200,000 distinct CDR3 sequences, nearly 9.5% seen once. The material was non-naive T cells sorted from PBMCs, obtained on the day of vaccination. These receptors were obtained from a man aged 50-59 years who received an inactivated influenza vaccine. The CDR3 runs from the conserved cysteine through the conserved F or W. The order of the fields is J gene, D gene, V gene, clone size, CDR3 protein, CDR3 DNA. D genes are given only for firm matches. Only some rows state a clone size, as once, few, many or a class for expanded clones.

>TRBJ2-2|-|TRBV6-2/TRBV6-3|few
CASSYNGQWIAGELFF
TGTGCCAGCAGTTACAACGGGCAGTGGATCGCCGGGGAGCTGTTTTTT
>TRBJ1-4|-|TRBV5-5|-
CASSLDLGTSNEKLFF
TGTGCCAGCAGCCTGGACCTTGGGACGTCTAATGAAAAACTGTTTTTT
>TRBJ1-1|-|TRBV5-1|few
CASSLGAGQMNTEAFF
TGCGCCAGCAGCTTGGGGGCCGGCCAGATGAACACTGAAGCTTTCTTT
>TRBJ2-7|TRBD1|TRBV11-2|-
CASSLGGAGGWYEQYF
TGTGCCAGCAGCTTAGGAGGGGCAGGGGGTTGGTACGAGCAGTACTTC
>TRBJ2-5|TRBD2|TRBV3-1|-
CASSRELAGGETQYF
TGTGCCAGCAGCCGGGAATTAGCGGGGGGAGAGACCCAGTACTTC
>TRBJ2-7|-|TRBV7-9|few
CASSEGPAPPYEQYF
TGTGCCAGCAGCGAAGGGCCAGCTCCACCCTACGAGCAGTACTTC
>TRBJ2-2|-|TRBV6-6|few
CASSYLAGELFF
TGTGCCAGCAGTTACTTGGCCGGGGAGCTGTTTTTT
>TRBJ1-2|TRBD1|TRBV13|-
CASSPRQGKRGYTF
TGTGCCAGCAGCCCCCGACAGGGTAAGCGCGGCTACACCTTC
>TRBJ2-7|-|TRBV20-1|few
CSAREPGRPYEQYF
TGCAGTGCTAGAGAACCGGGACGGCCCTACGAGCAGTACTTC
>TRBJ2-2|-|TRBV7-2|many
CASSSPPGELFF
TGTGCCAGCAGCTCACCTCCCGGGGAGCTGTTTTTT
>TRBJ2-3|-|TRBV7-2|many
CASSVESTQYF
TGTGCCAGCAGCGTGGAGAGTACGCAGTATTTT
>TRBJ2-3|TRBD2|TRBV5-1|-
CASSLGSAGGYEDTQYF
TGCGCCAGCAGCCTCGGTAGTGCGGGGGGGTATGAAGATACGCAGTATTTT
>TRBJ1-1|-|TRBV6-2/TRBV6-3|many
CASSARAGRGTEAFF
TGTGCCAGCAGTGCCCGAGCGGGGCGAGGGACTGAAGCTTTCTTT
>TRBJ2-5|-|TRBV11-2|-
CASSLGQVRETQYF
TGTGCCAGCAGCTTAGGGCAAGTTAGAGAGACCCAGTACTTC
>TRBJ2-5|-|TRBV20-1|few
CSARERETQYF
TGCAGTGCTAGGGAGAGGGAGACCCAGTACTTC
>TRBJ2-7|-|TRBV5-6|-
CASSMTESYEQYF
TGTGCCAGCAGCATGACAGAGTCCTACGAGCAGTACTTC
>TRBJ2-1|TRBD1|TRBV6-2/TRBV6-3|many
CASRMTGGGAHNEQFF
TGTGCCAGCAGGATGACAGGGGGGGGGGCCCACAATGAGCAGTTCTTC
>TRBJ2-5|TRBD2|TRBV7-2|many
CASSQTSGGRQTQYF
TGTGCCAGCAGCCAGACTAGCGGGGGTCGACAGACCCAGTACTTC
>TRBJ2-5|-|TRBV20-1|few
CSARGGETQYF
TGCAGTGCGAGGGGGGGGGAGACCCAGTACTTC
>TRBJ2-5|-|TRBV24-1|few
CATSGAEGIQETQYF
TGTGCCACCAGTGGTGCCGAGGGAATCCAAGAGACCCAGTACTTC
>TRBJ2-7|-|TRBV10-3|-
CAISERGAGYEQYF
TGTGCCATCAGTGAGAGGGGGGCCGGATACGAGCAGTACTTC
>TRBJ2-7|TRBD2|TRBV20-1|many
CSANPLGGTYEQYF
TGCAGTGCTAACCCCCTCGGGGGGACCTACGAGCAGTACTTC
>TRBJ2-3|TRBD1|TRBV3-1|-
CASSGTGPNGPYF
TGTGCCAGCAGCGGGACAGGTCCGAACGGGCCATATTTT